These T cell receptor beta chains were read from a single sample in a study of molecular identifiers for immune sequencing clone quantification. TCRdb re-analysed the PCR reads in MiXCR, keeping a single row per CDR3 protein. The sample records around 480,000 distinct CDR3 sequences, around 23% being singletons. Sequenced material: naive CD8+ T cells from blood, with Jurkat cell RNA spiked in. The source of these receptors is a human donor in good health. Some libraries in this study had Jurkat cell RNA spiked in. Each CDR3 is given with its conserved first and last residue. The D gene is left open where the match is weak. The size field is filled for only some rows; it gives once, few, many or a size class.

V gene,D gene,clone size,J gene,CDR3 DNA,CDR3 protein
TRBV7-7,TRBD1,many,TRBJ2-5,TGTGCCAGCAGCCCAAGGACAGGATCCGGAGAGACCCAGTACTTC,CASSPRTGSGETQYF
TRBV9,-,few,TRBJ1-2,TGTGCCACTTGGGGGGGCGGAGGCTACACCTTC,CATWGGGGYTF
TRBV28,-,many,TRBJ1-2,TGTGCCAGCAGTTTATTAGGCCACACGGGCTACACCTTC,CASSLLGHTGYTF
TRBV5-1,-,many,TRBJ2-7,TGCGCCAGCACCCTTCAGGACGGGGCGCCTGTCGAGCAGTACTTC,CASTLQDGAPVEQYF
TRBV18,TRBD1,-,TRBJ2-1,TGTGCCAGCTCACCACCGAAGGGGGCGGATGAGCATTTCTTC,CASSPPKGADEHFF
TRBV27,-,few,TRBJ2-5,TGTGCCAGCAGTTTCTGGAATAAAGAGACCCAGTACTTC,CASSFWNKETQYF
TRBV27,-,-,TRBJ1-1,TGTGCCAGCAGCACCGGCCGTAACACTGAAGCTCTCTTT,CASSTGRNTEALF
TRBV12-3/TRBV12-4,TRBD1,many,TRBJ2-5,TGTGCCAGCAGTCCGCCCCGGGGGACAGGGAATTTGGAGACCCAGTACTTC,CASSPPRGTGNLETQYF
TRBV29-1,-,-,TRBJ2-3,TGCAGCGTTGAACCGGGGGCGGGTATTGTAGATACCCAGTATTTT,CSVEPGAGIVDTQYF
TRBV30,-,-,TRBJ2-1,TGTGCCTGGAGTGTAGGGGTACTAGTCAAGAATGAGCAGTTCTTC,CAWSVGVLVKNEQFF
TRBV20-1,TRBD2,few,TRBJ2-1,TGCAGTGCTTATCTAGCGGGGGGCTACAATGAGCAGTTCTTC,CSAYLAGGYNEQFF
TRBV7-9,TRBD1,many,TRBJ2-7,TGTGCCAGCAGCTCCAACAGGGGCGAGCAGTACTTC,CASSSNRGEQYF
TRBV28,TRBD2,-,TRBJ2-1,TGTGCCAGCAGGGGACTAGCGGGAGCCGATGAGCAGTTCTTC,CASRGLAGADEQFF
TRBV6-6,TRBD1,few,TRBJ2-3,TGTGCCAGCAGTTACGTCCGCCAGGGGGCCTCAGATACGCAGTATTTT,CASSYVRQGASDTQYF
TRBV7-9,-,many,TRBJ2-7,TGTGCCAGCAGCCAGGAGGACTACGAGCAGTACTTC,CASSQEDYEQYF
TRBV7-9,TRBD1,few,TRBJ2-2,TGTGCCAGCAACCTACAGGGGCGGAGTGAGGAGCTGTTTTTT,CASNLQGRSEELFF
TRBV7-9,TRBD2,few,TRBJ2-1,TGTGCCAGCAGCCATCGACTAGCGGGACACAATAACAATGAGCAGTTCTTC,CASSHRLAGHNNNEQFF
TRBV27,-,-,TRBJ2-7,TGTGCCAGTGGGTCAGGGAGCTCCTACGAGCAGTACTTC,CASGSGSSYEQYF
TRBV28,TRBD2,-,TRBJ2-1,TGTGCCATCAAACTGGAAGCGGGAGGGCCGTCCAATGAGCAGTTCTTC,CAIKLEAGGPSNEQFF
TRBV12-3/TRBV12-4,-,-,TRBJ1-2,TGTGCCAGCAGCACGGACGGATTTGGCTACACCTTC,CASSTDGFGYTF